This T cell receptor beta chain was profiled in a study of OX40 agonist ivuxolimab in advanced cancers. Study context: Patients assigned to dose escalation were diagnosed with hepatocellular carcinoma, melanoma, renal cell or head and neck cancer.

No patient had autoimmune disease or received systemic immunosuppression. This clone came up once. Its antigen is currently unknown. The V end was cut by 4 bases, the J end by 0 bases, with 7 bases between. CDR1 and CDR2 (germline): PRHDT, FYEKMQ (reference sequence). CDR3 length equals 14 residues. TCRdb's copy holds only in-frame clones and misses some; the assay was immunoSEQ multiplex PCR. Among about 14,000 clones listed, approximately 75% were seen once. Findings and caveats of the study: At doses 0.1 to 3.0 mg/kg, CD4+ and CD8+ clones expanded. CD8+ T cells averaged more expanded clones than CD4+.

Sequencing used CD4+ or CD8+ T cells sorted from blood, obtained in a trial of the OX40 agonist ivuxolimab. The receptor comes from an adult with an advanced solid tumor such as melanoma, head and neck, liver or kidney cancer. This chain connects TRBV13 to TRBJ2-1, with D unresolved. The CDR3 DNA reads as TGTGCCAGCAGCTCTCGACTCTCCTACAATGAGCAGTTCTTC. Translating gives CASSSRLSYNEQFF.